The entry below gives a single T cell receptor (beta chain) sequence along with its context. The antigen remains undetermined. A much larger clone lies one base from this, so it may be a read error. Amplified regions were TCR beta CDR3 sequences from RNA transcripts. HTBI primers were used for first-round RT-PCR of the TCR CDR3. TCRdb re-derived calls from the multiplex PCR reads in MiXCR, one entry per CDR3 protein. The sample lists fewer than 400,000 distinct CDR3 sequences, roughly 25% occurring once. Trimming took 11 bases from V and 6 from J; bases not matched to a gene: 10. The length of the CDR3 is 13 residues. This specimen belongs to a study of T cells in Graves' hyperthyroidism and ophthalmopathy. Uncontrolled infection, other autoimmune disease, pregnancy and lactation each barred patients from inclusion. The PBMCs were taken from 10 ml of fresh peripheral blood. Study-level points and caveats: The model predicted ophthalmopathy a median roughly six months before onset. Separating ophthalmopathy from stable hyperthyroidism was achieved by a 13 V-J model.

The sample taken for sequencing was blood. The chain carries TRBV12-3 or TRBV12-4 and TRBJ2-1; 7 bases agree with TRBD2. This TCR was recovered from a man in his forties or fifties with Graves' hyperthyroidism. The DNA for the CDR3 is TGTGCCGGCACCCAATCGGGGGGCAATGAGCAGTTCTTC. Translating gives CAGTQSGGNEQFF.